A selection of T cell receptor beta chains follows, all from one sample in a study of beta chain features in type 1 diabetes. The method was immunoSEQ multiplex PCR; TCRdb's version includes in-frame clones alone and lacks a portion of them. This sample has roughly 450,000 clones; approximately 15% occur once, and the top ten carry about 0.04%. Sample: naive CD4+ T cells from blood. These receptors originate from a man aged 25-45 years in good health. CDR3s include the opening cysteine and the closing phenylalanine or tryptophan. The D gene is left open where the match is weak. Some rows have no size entry. The others give once, few or many, or a class for an expanded clone.

d_gene	v_gene	abundance	j_gene	CDR3aa	CDR3nt
.	TRBV11-2	few	TRBJ2-1	CASTKGESSYNEQFF	TGTGCCAGCACCAAGGGGGAAAGCTCCTACAATGAGCAGTTCTTC
TRBD1	TRBV19	few	TRBJ1-2	CASSDLGSGTDGYTF	TGTGCCAGTAGTGACCTAGGGAGCGGGACAGATGGCTACACCTTC
.	TRBV9	few	TRBJ2-5	CASSVGGRETQYF	TGTGCCAGCAGCGTAGGGGGTAGGGAGACCCAGTACTTC
.	TRBV4-1	.	TRBJ2-1	CASSQEAVHSYNEQFF	TGCGCCAGCAGCCAAGAAGCTGTCCACTCCTACAATGAGCAGTTCTTC
.	TRBV19	few	TRBJ1-3	CASRIRLTGNTIYF	TGTGCCAGTAGGATCCGACTTACTGGAAACACCATATATTTT
TRBD1	TRBV5-4	.	TRBJ2-5	CASSLGQGQETQYF	TGTGCCAGCAGCTTGGGACAGGGGCAAGAGACCCAGTACTTC
TRBD2	TRBV6-5	.	TRBJ2-5	CASSSRGTSAGTQYF	TGTGCCAGCAGCAGTCGAGGGACTAGTGCAGGGACCCAGTACTTC
.	TRBV6-1	.	TRBJ2-7	CASSEIGSRNEQYF	TGTGCCAGCAGTGAAATTGGAAGTCGCAACGAGCAGTACTTC
TRBD2	TRBV14	few	TRBJ2-2	CASRPGAGEITGELFF	TGTGCCAGCAGACCGGGAGCGGGGGAGATCACCGGGGAGCTGTTTTTT
.	TRBV28	.	TRBJ2-4	CASRPTLAKNIQYF	TGTGCCAGCAGGCCGACTCTAGCCAAAAACATTCAGTACTTC
.	TRBV19	few	TRBJ2-3	CASIGTSTDTQYF	TGTGCCAGTATAGGGACTAGCACAGATACGCAGTATTTT
.	TRBV7-9	.	TRBJ2-7	CASSPPPFYEQYF	TGTGCCAGCAGCCCACCCCCCTTCTACGAGCAGTACTTC
.	TRBV10-3	.	TRBJ2-5	CAISDDGIQGETQYF	TGTGCCATCAGTGATGACGGGATCCAAGGGGAGACCCAGTACTTC
.	TRBV11-2	.	TRBJ2-7	CASSSPGATYEQYF	TGTGCCAGCAGCTCCCCCGGGGCCACCTACGAGCAGTACTTC
.	TRBV18	.	TRBJ1-2	CASSPPGWTEANYGYTF	TGTGCCAGCTCACCCCCGGGCTGGACAGAAGCTAACTATGGCTACACCTTC
.	TRBV4-3	.	TRBJ1-2	CASSQDSAGSYGYTF	TGCGCCAGCAGCCAAGATTCGGCAGGTTCATATGGCTACACCTTC
TRBD1	TRBV7-2	.	TRBJ1-1	CASSLGTGLMNTEAFF	TGTGCCAGCAGCTTAGGGACAGGCCTTATGAACACTGAAGCTTTCTTT
TRBD1	TRBV11-2	few	TRBJ1-1	CASSSLKGAGEAFF	TGTGCCAGCAGCTCCTTGAAGGGGGCTGGTGAAGCTTTCTTT
.	TRBV7-2	few	TRBJ1-5	CASSLAGGNQPQHF	TGTGCCAGCAGCTTAGCCGGGGGCAATCAGCCCCAGCATTTT
.	TRBV25-1	.	TRBJ2-1	CASSVVAGPGEQFF	TGTGCCAGCAGTGTTGTGGCGGGTCCCGGGGAGCAGTTCTTC
TRBD1	TRBV11-2	.	TRBJ1-2	CASSLGGQGFGYTF	TGTGCCAGCAGCCTCGGGGGACAGGGCTTTGGCTACACCTTC
.	TRBV30	few	TRBJ1-1	CAWELGGPEAFF	TGTGCCTGGGAGCTAGGTGGCCCTGAAGCTTTCTTT
TRBD2	TRBV7-6	few	TRBJ2-5	CASSSTLAWTSGYQETQYF	TGTGCCAGCAGCTCGACCTTAGCCTGGACTAGCGGATACCAAGAGACCCAGTACTTC
.	TRBV2	few	TRBJ1-1	CASSPRGMNTEAFF	TGTGCCAGCAGCCCCCGGGGCATGAACACTGAAGCTTTCTTT
TRBD2	TRBV4-1	few	TRBJ2-3	CASSGKYLAGEVDTQYF	TGCGCCAGCAGCGGCAAATACCTAGCGGGAGAGGTGGATACGCAGTATTTT
.	TRBV29-1	few	TRBJ2-3	CSVAGEGTDTQYF	TGCAGCGTTGCAGGGGAGGGCACAGATACGCAGTATTTT
.	TRBV21-1	few	TRBJ2-7	CASSKDRRRVYEQYF	TGTGCCAGCAGCAAAGATCGGCGCAGGGTTTACGAGCAGTACTTC
.	TRBV23-1	.	TRBJ2-3	CASSQLGTYTDTQYF	TGCGCCAGCAGTCAATTAGGAACGTACACAGATACGCAGTATTTT
TRBD1	TRBV10-3	few	TRBJ1-3	CAISETGDTIYF	TGTGCCATCAGTGAAACAGGGGACACCATATATTTT
.	TRBV30	.	TRBJ2-1	CAWSQGQGGQFF	TGTGCCTGGAGTCAAGGGCAGGGCGGTCAGTTCTTC
TRBD2	TRBV7-2	.	TRBJ2-1	CASSLRGAGGGEQFF	TGTGCCAGCAGCTTAAGGGGAGCGGGGGGCGGTGAGCAGTTCTTC
.	TRBV28	.	TRBJ2-4	CASSRRGHPKAKNIQYF	TGTGCCAGCAGCCGAAGGGGCCATCCGAAAGCCAAAAACATTCAGTACTTC
.	TRBV27	.	TRBJ1-2	CASTLSPTGYYGYTF	TGTGCCAGCACTTTATCCCCGACAGGATACTATGGCTACACCTTC
.	TRBV5-1	few	TRBJ2-1	CASSLAPVSYNEQFF	TGCGCCAGCAGCTTGGCTCCAGTTTCCTACAATGAGCAGTTCTTC
.	TRBV25-1	.	TRBJ2-3	CASSGIRTDTQYF	TGTGCCAGCAGCGGGATCCGCACAGATACGCAGTATTTT
.	TRBV7-3	few	TRBJ2-1	CASAEVAGPNEQFF	TGTGCCAGCGCGGAGGTGGCGGGTCCCAATGAGCAGTTCTTC
.	TRBV7-9	few	TRBJ2-1	CASSLLTKQFF	TGTGCCAGCAGCTTGCTAACCAAGCAGTTCTTC
.	TRBV9	.	TRBJ2-1	CASSVHEQFF	TGTGCCAGCAGCGTCCATGAGCAGTTCTTC
.	TRBV7-9	.	TRBJ2-3	CASSLVPLSTDTQYF	TGTGCCAGCAGCTTAGTCCCCCTTAGCACAGATACGCAGTATTTT
.	TRBV29-1	.	TRBJ1-1	CSVDRGTEAFF	TGCAGCGTCGACCGGGGTACTGAAGCTTTCTTT
.	TRBV7-6	.	TRBJ2-3	CASSLGVQDTQYF	TGTGCCAGCAGCTTAGGAGTTCAGGATACGCAGTATTTT
.	TRBV29-1	many	TRBJ2-1	CSGGQTNEQFF	TGCAGCGGGGGACAAACCAATGAGCAGTTCTTC
.	TRBV28	.	TRBJ2-3	CASSRAGSTDTQYF	TGTGCCAGCAGTAGGGCGGGGAGCACAGATACGCAGTATTTT
.	TRBV7-8	.	TRBJ2-5	CASTLEGRKTQYF	TGTGCCAGCACCCTCGAGGGAAGAAAGACCCAGTACTTC
.	TRBV9	many	TRBJ2-2	CASSVVTGELFF	TGTGCCAGCAGCGTAGTGACCGGGGAGCTGTTTTTT
.	TRBV29-1	.	TRBJ1-5	CSVKGLGNQPQHF	TGCAGCGTTAAGGGTTTGGGCAATCAGCCCCAGCATTTT
TRBD2	TRBV2	.	TRBJ2-1	CASSDRRGRAYNEQFF	TGTGCCAGCAGTGACCGTCGCGGGAGGGCCTACAATGAGCAGTTCTTC